These 29 T cell receptor beta chains were sequenced from one sample in a study of PD-1 blockade in mismatch repair-deficient tumors. Assay used: immunoSEQ multiplex PCR; TCRdb lists only in-frame clones, some missing. Seen here are about 63,000 clones, around 88% observed once, and the top ten hold about 14%. The material was peripheral blood, obtained 52 weeks after starting pembrolizumab. The receptors were sampled from an adult with mismatch repair-deficient cancer.

The chain combines TRBV19 with TRBJ2-1; 8 bases line up with TRBD2. Germline trimming cut 8 bases from V and 0 bases from J; bases unmatched to any gene: 15. The CDR3 runs 18 residues. Germline V gene sequence: CDR1 LNHDA, CDR2 SQIVND (reference sequence). Here the CDR3 DNA reads TGTGCCAGTCTCGGGAGGGGAGTGTCCCGAAGCTCCTACAATGAGCAGTTCTTC. It encodes CASLGRGVSRSSYNEQFF.

This chain joins TRBV9 and TRBJ2-7; possibly TRBD1 for D (5 bases). CDR1 is SGDLS, CDR2 YYNGEE, per germline. The CDR3 length is 15 residues. V was cut by 0 bases and J by 0 bases, with 10 bases left in between. The chain's CDR3 is CASSVDETASYEQYF. DNA for the CDR3: TGTGCCAGCAGCGTAGACGAGACAGCCTCCTACGAGCAGTACTTC.

The V and J genes are TRBV5-6 and TRBJ2-7, with D perhaps matching TRBD1 (6 bases). CDR1 and CDR2 from the germline V gene are SGHDT and YYEEEE. V lost 3 bases, J lost 4 bases, and 8 bases lay in between. The length of the CDR3 is 12 residues. This CDR3 reads CASSWGRYEQYF. The CDR3 DNA reads TGTGCCAGCAGCTGGGGGCGATACGAGCAGTACTTC.

The sample holds one count of this clone. This rearrangement joins TRBV5-8 to TRBJ2-1; D remains ambiguous. V shed 0 bases and J shed 9 bases, with 7 bases lying between them. The germline CDR1 and CDR2 sequences are SGHTS and YDEGEE. This CDR3 comprises 12 residues. The CDR3 loop reads CASSLAVGEQFF. In DNA, the CDR3 is TGTGCCAGCAGCTTGGCTGTCGGTGAGCAGTTCTTC.

This chain connects TRBV11-1 to TRBJ2-7; perhaps TRBD1 as D (6 bases). This CDR3 has 14 residues. Germline CDR1 reads SGHAT; CDR2 reads FQDESV (reference sequence). Trimming left V 6 bases short and J 2 bases short, with 14 bases between. The CDR3, as DNA: TGTGCCAGCAGTTCAGGGGTCGGGGCCTACGAGCAGTACTTC. Amino acid sequence: CASSSGVGAYEQYF.

This clone was recorded only once. Here the CDR3 reads CASRSGVSTDTQYF. As DNA, the CDR3 is TGTGCCAGCAGAAGCGGGGTTAGCACAGATACGCAGTATTTT. The genes are TRBV28 and TRBJ2-3; 7 positions match TRBD2. The CDR3 totals 14 residues. V lost 6 bases, J lost 0 bases, and 3 bases stayed unmatched. Germline CDR1 reads MDHEN; CDR2 reads SYDVKM.

The V call is TRBV28, the J call TRBJ1-3; no clear D gene. The CDR3 has 14 amino acids. V was pared by 3 bases and J by 4 bases, with 10 bases between. Germline CDR1 reads MDHEN; CDR2 reads SYDVKM. CDR3 sequence: CASSFRGSGNTIYF. For the CDR3, the DNA is TGTGCCAGCAGTTTCCGAGGGTCCGGAAACACCATATATTTT.

The genes are TRBV28 and TRBJ2-7, with 7 bases identical to TRBD1. The CDR3 has 16 residues. V gave up 7 bases and J gave up 0 bases; unmatched junction bases: 12. Germline assignment: CDR1 MDHEN and CDR2 SYDVKM. The CDR3 spells CASNTIDRVLSYEQYF. The CDR3 bases are TGTGCCAGCAATACAATAGACAGGGTCCTCTCCTACGAGCAGTACTTC.

V is TRBV15 and J is TRBJ1-5; D is uncertain. Germline V gene sequence: CDR1 LNHNV, CDR2 YYDKDF (reference sequence). The CDR3 sequence is 15 residues long. With 2 bases removed from V and 2 bases from J, the gap between germline ends came to 10 bases. As DNA, the CDR3 is TGTGCCACCAGCAGATCGGGGAGGGGCAATCAGCCCCAGCATTTT. Amino acid sequence: CATSRSGRGNQPQHF.

The V and J genes are TRBV6-4 and TRBJ2-7; 12 nucleotides match TRBD2. Per the germline V gene, CDR1 is MRHNA and CDR2 is SNTAGT. The CDR3 contains 13 residues. Trimming cost V 4 bases and J 5 bases; bases outside gene matches: 0. The CDR3 DNA reads as TGTGCCAGCAGTGGACTAGCGGGAGACGAGCAGTACTTC. Translated: CASSGLAGDEQYF.

The rearrangement joins TRBV30 to TRBJ2-7; 8 bases line up with TRBD2. Germline V lookup: CDR1 GTSNPN, CDR2 SVGIG (reference sequence). The CDR3 consists of 16 residues. V lost 3 bases and J lost 0; bases outside the gene matches: 10. The CDR3 spells CAWRNLPAGASYEQYF. CDR3 bases: TGTGCCTGGAGGAACCTACCAGCGGGGGCCTCCTACGAGCAGTACTTC.

The V call is TRBV7-9, the J call TRBJ2-5; 10 positions agree with TRBD2. The CDR3 consists of 16 residues. Germline values: CDR1 SEHNR, CDR2 FQNEAQ (reference sequence). V shed 4 bases, J shed 1 base, and the junction held 6 bases outside the gene matches. The CDR3 DNA follows: TGTGCCAGCAGCTCACTAGCGGGAACCCTCCAAGAGACCCAGTACTTC. This encodes CASSSLAGTLQETQYF.

V is TRBV7-2 and J is TRBJ2-7, with TRBD1 as a possible D gene (5 bases). The germline V gene encodes CDR1 SGHTA and CDR2 FQGNSA. This CDR3 contains 12 residues. Trimming stripped 2 bases from V and 5 bases from J, with 7 bases between. CDR3 loop: CASSLRGHEQYF. The DNA for the CDR3 is TGTGCCAGCAGCTTAAGGGGCCACGAGCAGTACTTC.

This clone was detected once. The chain is built from TRBV9 and TRBJ2-7; 8 nucleotides match TRBD2. The germline V gene has CDR1 SGDLS and CDR2 YYNGEE. The CDR3 is 14 amino acids. The junction had 3 bases not matched to a gene; V was cut back by 0 bases and J by 4 bases. Here the CDR3 reads CASSVGSGSYEQYF. The CDR3 nucleotides are TGTGCCAGCAGCGTAGGAAGCGGGAGTTACGAGCAGTACTTC.

This chain links TRBV28 with TRBJ2-1; the match to TRBD2 covers 7 bases. The V gene's germline CDR1 is MDHEN and CDR2 SYDVKM. V shed 4 bases and J 0 bases; nucleotides not matched to a gene: 6. The CDR3 consists of 16 residues. CDR3 region: CASSSSSGPSYNEQFF. The CDR3 DNA follows: TGTGCCAGCAGTTCGTCTAGCGGACCCTCCTACAATGAGCAGTTCTTC.

The V call is TRBV14, the J call TRBJ2-1, with D unresolved. Germline V gene data show CDR1 as SGHDN and CDR2 as FVKESK. This CDR3 contains 14 residues. Trimming removed 0 bases from V and 5 bases from J, with 8 bases in between. The CDR3 here is CASSQEFNDNEQFF. In DNA form, the CDR3 reads TGTGCCAGCAGCCAAGAGTTCAATGACAATGAGCAGTTCTTC.

The V call is TRBV7-2, the J call TRBJ2-7; TRBD2 agrees at 7 bases. V trimming: 3 bases; J trimming: 0 bases; junction bases outside the gene matches: 8. Germline CDR1 reads SGHTA; CDR2 reads FQGNSA. The CDR3 is 16 amino acids. This CDR3 reads CASSLGPGGSSYEQYF. CDR3 in DNA: TGTGCCAGCAGCTTGGGACCGGGCGGGAGCTCCTACGAGCAGTACTTC.

The V gene is TRBV4-3, the J gene TRBJ1-1; D call uncertain. Germline V gene sequence: CDR1 LGHNA, CDR2 YSLEER. The CDR3 runs 15 residues. V was pared by 0 bases and J by 7 bases, with 15 bases between. The CDR3 protein is CASSQDVIGRGEAFF. The CDR3 DNA follows: TGCGCCAGCAGCCAAGACGTAATCGGACGGGGTGAAGCTTTCTTT.

The chain employs TRBV27 and TRBJ1-2; D may be TRBD1 (5 bases). Germline CDR1 reads MNHEY; CDR2 reads SMNVEV (reference sequence). Trimming took off 3 bases at V and 2 bases at J, with 7 bases between the two ends. The CDR3 is made up of 13 amino acids. The DNA of the CDR3 is TGTGCCAGCAGTTTGGGACTGAACTATGGCTACACCTTC. It is translated as CASSLGLNYGYTF.

The chain joins TRBV5-6 to TRBJ2-1; 8 bases match TRBD2. V shed 0 bases and J 1 base; nucleotides not matched to a gene: 9. This CDR3 spans 18 amino acids. Germline CDR1 is SGHDT and CDR2 is YYEEEE. CDR3 protein: CASSLGGWASGSYNEQFF. The CDR3 DNA sequence: TGTGCCAGCAGCTTGGGAGGCTGGGCTAGCGGGTCCTACAATGAGCAGTTCTTC.

The chain is built from TRBV6-5 and TRBJ1-2; 9 bases are shared with TRBD1. CDR1 MNHEY and CDR2 SVGAGI come from the germline V gene. With 6 bases clipped from V and 6 bases from J, the junction kept 11 bases outside the gene matches. This CDR3 region has 15 residues. The CDR3 nucleotides read TGTGCCAGCAGGGTACCGGGACAGGGAAGGAATGGCTACACCTTC. Its protein is CASRVPGQGRNGYTF.

The chain recombines TRBV5-1 with TRBJ2-1, with 14 bases aligning to TRBD2. The ends lost 4 bases at V and 9 bases at J; junction bases unmatched: 9. CDR3 length: 16 amino acids. Germline CDR1 SGHRS, CDR2 YFSETQ. CDR3 region: CASSTGTSGSFAEQFF. The CDR3 DNA reads TGCGCCAGCAGCACCGGGACTAGCGGGAGTTTCGCTGAGCAGTTCTTC. The full variable domain, rest sourced from reference TRBV5-1 and TRBJ2-1, is KAGVTQTPRYLIKTRGQQVTLSCSPISGHRSVSWYQQTPGQGLQFLFEYFSETQRNKGNFPGRFSGRQFSNSRSEMNVSTLELGDSALYLCASSTGTSGSFAEQFFGPGTRLTVL.

The chain uses TRBV7-2 and TRBJ2-5; 7 nucleotides match TRBD2. Germline V gives CDR1 SGHTA, CDR2 FQGNSA. V lost 3 bases and J lost 7; bases outside the gene matches: 14. The CDR3 contains 16 residues. CDR3: CASSFPGSRDYGTQYF. In nucleotides, the CDR3 is TGTGCCAGCAGCTTCCCCGGGTCCAGGGACTACGGGACCCAGTACTTC.

V usage is TRBV5-1 and J usage is TRBJ2-1, with D hard to call. The germline gives CDR1 SGHRS, CDR2 YFSETQ. Trimming took off 4 bases at V and 6 bases at J, with 14 bases between the two ends. There are 14 residues in the CDR3. The CDR3 is CASSPRRGSNEQFF. The CDR3 DNA is TGCGCCAGCAGCCCACGACGAGGAAGCAATGAGCAGTTCTTC.

This clone occurred once. The chain is built from TRBV11-2 and TRBJ2-7; TRBD1 matches at 8 bases. The germline gives CDR1 SGHAT, CDR2 FQNNGV. CDR3 length: 12 amino acids. The trim removed 4 bases at V and 6 bases at J, leaving 2 bases unmatched. In DNA form, the CDR3 reads TGTGCCAGCAGCTCCACAGGGGGCGAGCAGTACTTC. Its protein is CASSSTGGEQYF.

This clone was counted between two and nine times. The rearrangement uses TRBV14 and TRBJ1-2, with 7 bases aligning to TRBD1. Losses at the gene ends were 4 bases for V and 5 bases for J; bases not matched to a gene: 10. From germline, CDR1 is SGHDN and CDR2 FVKESK. This CDR3 has 15 residues. In DNA, the CDR3 is TGTGCCAGCAGCCGAGATCCGGGACAGTATTATGGCTACACCTTC. It translates to CASSRDPGQYYGYTF.

The V call is TRBV4-1, the J call TRBJ2-1; TRBD2 agrees at 7 bases. Germline values: CDR1 MGHRA, CDR2 YSYEKL. The CDR3 covers 16 residues. The J segment lost 4 bases and the V segment lost 4 bases, leaving 10 bases of the junction unmatched. In DNA, the CDR3 is TGCGCCAGCAGCCCCTTCGGGAGCGGGGCTTACAATGAGCAGTTCTTC. Translating gives CASSPFGSGAYNEQFF.

This chain connects TRBV18 to TRBJ2-1; maybe TRBD1 (5 bases). The CDR3 contains 17 residues. The germline V gene has CDR1 KGHSH and CDR2 LQKENI. Between the trimmed V and J ends, which lost 0 bases and 6 bases, there was a span of 18 bases. CDR3 DNA: TGTGCCAGCTCACCACCGAGGACATCTTATGGACGCAATGAGCAGTTCTTC. It codes for CASSPPRTSYGRNEQFF.

This clone showed up just a few times. The chain links TRBV2 to TRBJ1-5; unclear D gene. Germline V gives CDR1 SNHLY, CDR2 FYNNEI. This CDR3 comprises 15 residues. Trimming pared 1 base from V and 2 bases from J, leaving 9 bases between. CDR3 loop: CASSEVLGGNQPQHF. The CDR3 region has the DNA TGTGCCAGCAGTGAAGTATTGGGTGGCAATCAGCCCCAGCATTTT.